The 20 T cell receptor beta chains listed next were all sequenced from one sample in a study of T cell responses to AZD1222 COVID-19 vaccine. Method: immunoSEQ multiplex PCR; TCRdb's copy keeps in-frame clones and lacks some. The table lists 52,000 or so clones, about four fifths of them singletons. The starting material was peripheral blood, obtained on day 0 of AZD1222 vaccination. These receptors all come from an adult in good health.

This rearrangement joins TRBV3-1 (or the pseudogene TRBV3-2) to TRBJ2-2; D ambiguous. V was shortened by 1 base and J by 5 bases, with 11 bases between the two germline ends. Germline CDR1 reads LGHDT; CDR2 reads YNNKEL (reference sequence). The CDR3 is 15 residues long. CDR3 in amino acids: CASSQVHLSTGELFF. CDR3 nucleotides: TGTGCCAGCAGCCAAGTGCACCTGAGTACCGGGGAGCTGTTTTTT.

This clone was seen more than once but under ten times. The CDR3 sequence: CASSDGTGANYGYTF. The DNA for the CDR3 is TGTGCCAGCAGCGACGGGACAGGGGCCAACTATGGCTACACCTTC. The rearrangement links TRBV19 to TRBJ1-2; 10 nucleotides line up with TRBD1. This CDR3 contains 15 residues. Germline V gene sequence: CDR1 LNHDA, CDR2 SQIVND (reference sequence). Germline trimming cut 9 bases from V and 2 bases from J; bases unmatched to any gene: 9.

The chain couples TRBV10-1 to TRBJ2-1; 9 nucleotides line up with TRBD2. This CDR3 contains 15 residues. CDR1 WNHNN and CDR2 SYGVQD come from the germline V gene (reference sequence). Unmatched junction bases numbered 3, after V lost 0 bases and J lost 6 bases. As DNA, the CDR3 is TGCGCCAGCAGTGAGTCATTAGCGGGAGTCAATGAGCAGTTCTTC. Encoded protein: CASSESLAGVNEQFF.

This clone is a singleton in its sample. The chain has TRBV12-5 and TRBJ2-3; a possible D gene is TRBD2 (5 bases). The CDR3 consists of 18 residues. Germline V gene lookup returns CDR1 LGHNT and CDR2 FRNRAP. The V gene lost 6 bases and the J gene lost 5 bases, with 27 bases spanning the gap. DNA of the CDR3: TGTGCTAGTGGCTCCACCCTTAAGCGGAAGGAGATTGGAGATACGCAGTATTTT. It specifies CASGSTLKRKEIGDTQYF. Filled out from reference TRBV12-5 and TRBJ2-3, the complete variable domain reads DARVTQTPRHKVTEMGQEVTMRCQPILGHNTVFWYRQTMMQGLELLAYFRNRAPLDDSGMPKDRFSAEMPDATLATLKIQPSEPRDSAVYFCASGSTLKRKEIGDTQYFGPGTRLTVL.

The rearrangement uses TRBV30 and TRBJ2-7; maybe TRBD2 (6 bases). V was shortened by 5 bases and J by 4 bases, with 18 bases between the two germline ends. CDR3 length equals 14 residues. Germline V lookup: CDR1 GTSNPN, CDR2 SVGIG (reference sequence). CDR3 in amino acids: CAWGSGGVGYEQYF. CDR3 in DNA: TGTGCCTGGGGTTCAGGAGGGGTTGGGTACGAGCAGTACTTC.

This clone was counted only a few times. V usage is TRBV25-1 and J usage is TRBJ1-1; D is undetermined. Trimming removed 4 bases from V and 1 base from J, with 10 bases in between. This CDR3 spans 14 amino acids. CDR1 and CDR2 (germline): MGHDK, SYGVNS. CDR3 in amino acids: CASSGVPGNTEAFF. The CDR3 nucleotides read TGTGCCAGCAGTGGGGTTCCGGGGAACACTGAAGCTTTCTTT.

This chain joins TRBV7-2 and TRBJ1-3; 9 positions match TRBD1. The ends lost 5 bases at V and 0 bases at J; junction bases unmatched: 8. This CDR3 has 17 residues. Germline V gives CDR1 SGHTA, CDR2 FQGNSA. CDR3 bases: TGTGCCAGCAGCGCTCCGGGGGACAGGGTCTCTGGAAACACCATATATTTT. Protein product: CASSAPGDRVSGNTIYF. Drawing the rest from reference TRBV7-2 and TRBJ1-3, the complete variable domain is GAGVSQSPSNKVTEKGKDVELRCDPISGHTALYWYRQSLGQGLEFLIYFQGNSAPDKSGLPSDRFSAERTGGSVSTLTIQRTQQEDSAVYLCASSAPGDRVSGNTIYFGEGSWLTVV.

This chain connects TRBV24-1 to TRBJ2-2; D is perhaps TRBD1 or TRBD2 (6 bases each). The germline V gene has CDR1 KGHDR and CDR2 SFDVKD. The CDR3 spans 20 residues. The V gene lost 4 bases and the J gene lost 5 bases, with 28 bases spanning the gap. The CDR3 coding sequence is TGTGCCACCAGTGACCAAGCTGTATCGTGGGGGGCCAAGGGGACCGGGGAGCTGTTTTTT. Amino acids: CATSDQAVSWGAKGTGELFF.

This clone has just one count. This rearrangement joins TRBV9 to TRBJ2-1, with 9 nucleotides matching TRBD2. Trimming removed 1 base from V and 3 bases from J; junction bases left unmatched: 2. This CDR3 is 15 amino acids long. Germline loops: CDR1 SGDLS, CDR2 YYNGEE. The CDR3 here is CASSVFSGSYNEQFF. The CDR3 bases are TGTGCCAGCAGCGTATTTAGCGGGAGCTACAATGAGCAGTTCTTC.

DNA of the CDR3: TGCGCCAGCAGCCAAGGACTAGCGGGAAAAAGGCTAAACAATGAGCAGTTCTTC. Protein product: CASSQGLAGKRLNNEQFF. The V and J genes are TRBV4-1 and TRBJ2-1; 11 bases are shared with TRBD2. Trimming cost V 1 base and J 5 bases; bases outside gene matches: 10. The CDR3 runs to 18 residues. Per the germline V gene, CDR1 is MGHRA and CDR2 is YSYEKL.

This chain uses TRBV21-1 with TRBJ2-6; the table's D call, TRBD2, has no DNA check behind it. TRBV21-1 is marked as a pseudogene. The CDR3 sequence is 16 residues long. The CDR3 nucleotides are TGTGCCAGCAGGGGGACTAAGTTTGTCGGGGCCAACGTCCTGACTTTC. This translates into CASRGTKFVGANVLTF.

The chain uses TRBV20-1 and TRBJ2-5, with a tentative D call TRBD2 (6 bases). V was cut by 7 bases and J by 9 bases, with 15 bases left in between. Germline V gives CDR1 DFQATT, CDR2 SNEGSKA (reference sequence). CDR3 size: 11 residues. CDR3 DNA: TGCAGTGTCGCGGGAAGGGAGGCCCAGTACTTC. It codes for CSVAGREAQYF.

V gene TRBV29-1 combines with J gene TRBJ2-3; unclear D gene. With 7 bases removed from V and 1 base from J, the gap between germline ends came to 15 bases. Germline CDR1 SQVTM, CDR2 ANQGSEA. CDR3 length equals 14 residues. CDR3: CSGAPISGTDTQYF. CDR3 sequence (DNA): TGCAGCGGGGCTCCCATATCGGGCACAGATACGCAGTATTTT.

This clone was seen once. CDR3 protein: CASSLAVSYEQYF. The CDR3 bases are TGCGCCAGCAGCTTAGCGGTCTCCTACGAGCAGTACTTC. The genes are TRBV5-1 and TRBJ2-7; D might be TRBD2 (5 bases). This CDR3 region has 13 residues. The V end lost 2 bases, the J end lost 0 bases, and 6 bases lay between the germline ends. CDR1 SGHRS and CDR2 YFSETQ come from the germline V gene.

The V call is TRBV3-1 (or the pseudogene TRBV3-2), the J call TRBJ2-1, with 10 positions matching TRBD2. This CDR3 region has 17 residues. The germline V gene has CDR1 LGHDT and CDR2 YNNKEL (reference sequence). The ends lost 1 base at V and 5 bases at J; junction bases unmatched: 8. The CDR3 is CASSQGGIAGGHNEQFF. CDR3 bases: TGTGCCAGCAGCCAAGGGGGAATAGCGGGAGGTCACAATGAGCAGTTCTTC.

The chain recombines TRBV18 with TRBJ1-4, with 12 bases that match TRBD1. The V gene's germline CDR1 is KGHSH and CDR2 LQKENI. V was clipped by 4 bases and J by 8 bases; unmatched bases: 5. The CDR3 has 15 amino acids. This chain's CDR3 is CASSHPGQGAEKLFF. CDR3 DNA sequence: TGTGCCAGCTCACATCCGGGACAGGGGGCCGAAAAACTGTTTTTT.

For the CDR3, the DNA is TGTGCCAGCAGTCACGACAAGTACCAAGAGACCCAGTACTTC. Translated: CASSHDKYQETQYF. The chain has TRBV5-4 and TRBJ2-5; D not resolved. The CDR3 consists of 14 residues. The germline CDR1 and CDR2 sequences are SGHNT and YYREEE (reference sequence). Trimming removed 5 bases at V and 0 bases at J, with 11 bases between.

The gene calls are TRBV7-2 and TRBJ1-1; 7 nucleotides match TRBD1. V gave up 5 bases and J gave up 4 bases; unmatched junction bases: 19. The CDR3 length is 18 residues. Germline values: CDR1 SGHTA, CDR2 FQGNSA. The CDR3 DNA reads as TGTGCCAGCAGCACCCGGTTTACAGGGGATGGAATGGGCACTGAAGCTTTCTTT. Its protein product is CASSTRFTGDGMGTEAFF.

The chain uses TRBV5-1 and TRBJ2-1; 11 bases agree with TRBD2. The germline CDR1 and CDR2 sequences are SGHRS and YFSETQ. The CDR3 is 16 amino acids. V shed 4 bases, J shed 3 bases, and the junction held 6 bases outside the gene matches. CDR3 sequence: CASSKLAGVDYNEQFF. In DNA form, the CDR3 reads TGCGCCAGCAGCAAACTAGCGGGAGTAGACTACAATGAGCAGTTCTTC.

This chain joins TRBV7-2 and TRBJ1-2; D not resolved. The V and J ends lost 0 bases and 1 base respectively, with 27 bases between them. From germline, CDR1 is SGHTA and CDR2 FQGNSA. The CDR3 extends over 21 amino acids. CDR3 sequence: CASSLAPGRGFGQRVNYGYTF. For the CDR3, the DNA is TGTGCCAGCAGCTTAGCTCCTGGACGGGGTTTCGGCCAAAGGGTTAACTATGGCTACACCTTC. The variable domain in full, completed from reference TRBV7-2 and TRBJ1-2, reads GAGVSQSPSNKVTEKGKDVELRCDPISGHTALYWYRQSLGQGLEFLIYFQGNSAPDKSGLPSDRFSAERTGGSVSTLTIQRTQQEDSAVYLCASSLAPGRGFGQRVNYGYTFGSGTRLTVV.